This passage covers 10 T cell receptor beta chains from one sample sequenced in a study of T cell repertoires in cytomegalovirus infection (dated by TCRdb to between 2017 and 2020). No antigens are known for them. The meaning of the sample's treatment or condition label: in vitro stimulation with specific CMV peptide epitopes to enrich CMV-specific T cells. Sequencer: Illumina HiSeq 1500. TCRdb reworked the public reads: Q25 trimming with fastp, MiXCR clone assembly, productive beta chains retained. Every entry covers one CDR3 protein and lists the most common genes and DNA from its rows. The sample data list 250,000 to 400,000 distinct CDR3 sequences, and more than 20% of these were observed just once. The top ten clonotypes cover 13% of the sample. Sample: cultured PBMCs, taken from culture after CMV antigen stimulation. Receptor source: a human donor in good health (CMV status not recorded). Some clones in this sample may be carry-over from other donors' samples.

This clonotype was found many times. The V and J genes are TRBV7-2 and TRBJ2-3; 7 bases match TRBD2. The CDR3 is 16 amino acids. Germline assignment: CDR1 SGHTA and CDR2 FQGNSA. J was trimmed by 5 bases and V by 6 bases; bases with no gene match: 14. CDR3 loop: CASRKRTREVGDTQYF. The CDR3 DNA reads TGTGCCAGCAGAAAACGCACACGGGAGGTTGGAGATACGCAGTATTTT.

Only a few counts were recorded for this clonotype. The rearrangement uses TRBV30 and TRBJ1-2, with D uncertain. The CDR3 sequence is 13 residues long. Trimming left V 2 bases short and J 4 bases short, with 11 bases between. Germline CDR1 and CDR2: GTSNPN and SVGIG (reference sequence). In nucleotides, the CDR3 is TGTGCCTGGAGTAGGTCCATAAGCTATGGCTACACCTTC. Residues: CAWSRSISYGYTF.

J is TRBJ2-7 and V is TRBV13; D remains unclear. The CDR3 has 13 amino acids. The V end was cut by 4 bases, the J end by 2 bases, with 9 bases between. CDR1 is PRHDT and CDR2 is FYEKMQ in the germline V gene (reference sequence). The CDR3 protein is CASSYGDTYEQYF. CDR3 nucleotide sequence: TGTGCCAGCAGCTATGGAGATACCTACGAGCAGTACTTC.

Only a few counts were recorded for this clonotype. This sequence joins TRBV27 and TRBJ2-2; 7 bases fit TRBD1. The CDR3 contains 17 residues. In germline, CDR1 is MNHEY, CDR2 SMNVEV (reference sequence). J lost 0 bases, V lost 6 bases, and 10 bases had no gene match. The CDR3 protein is CASRPRQGIANTGELFF. CDR3 in DNA: TGTGCCAGCAGACCCCGACAGGGAATAGCGAACACCGGGGAGCTGTTTTTT.

J is TRBJ2-7 and V is TRBV7-2, with 9 bases identical to TRBD1. The CDR3 loop spans 14 amino acids. Germline V gives CDR1 SGHTA, CDR2 FQGNSA. V was pared by 5 bases and J by 5 bases, with 7 bases of the junction left unmatched. The CDR3: CASSPTRDRDEQYF. CDR3 DNA: TGTGCCAGCAGCCCAACCCGGGACAGGGACGAGCAGTACTTC. Drawing the rest from reference TRBV7-2 and TRBJ2-7, the complete variable domain is GAGVSQSPSNKVTEKGKDVELRCDPISGHTALYWYRQSLGQGLEFLIYFQGNSAPDKSGLPSDRFSAERTGGSVSTLTIQRTQQEDSAVYLCASSPTRDRDEQYFGPGTRLTVT.

The J gene is TRBJ2-7, the V gene TRBV12-3 or TRBV12-4; possibly TRBD2 for D (5 bases). CDR3 length: 13 amino acids. V was trimmed by 4 bases and J by 2 bases, leaving 9 bases between them. In nucleotides, the CDR3 is TGTGCCAGCAGTTCCGGGGATGCCTACGAGCAGTACTTC. Translation gives CASSSGDAYEQYF.

The genes are TRBV29-1 and TRBJ2-2; 7 bases are a match to TRBD1. The ends lost 7 bases at V and 5 bases at J; junction bases unmatched: 7. The CDR3 has 13 amino acids. Germline CDR1 and CDR2: SQVTM and ANQGSEA. CDR3 coding DNA: TGCAGCGCCACAGGGGAGAGAACCGGGGAGCTGTTTTTT. Translated: CSATGERTGELFF.

In this sample, this clonotype turned up many times. The chain is built from TRBV7-2 and TRBJ2-3, with a weak D call TRBD1 (5 bases). CDR1 SGHTA and CDR2 FQGNSA come from the germline V gene. The CDR3 length is 15 residues. The germline V and J ends were trimmed by 1 base and 7 bases, with 15 bases remaining between them. CDR3 nucleotide sequence: TGTGCCAGCAGCTTAGGGACCGACAGTTCTCATACGCAGTATTTT. Amino acids: CASSLGTDSSHTQYF.

The V call is TRBV19, the J call TRBJ2-5, with D possibly TRBD2 on 7 matching bases. CDR1 and CDR2 from the germline V gene are LNHDA and SQIVND (reference sequence). The ends were cut back, 4 bases at V and 0 bases at J, with 15 bases in the middle. The CDR3 consists of 16 residues. The DNA of the CDR3 is TGTGCCAGTAGTAAAGGGGGGGGGGGGTACCAAGAGACCCAGTACTTC. Translation: CASSKGGGGYQETQYF.

Only one count was recorded for this clonotype. This chain connects TRBV20-1 to TRBJ1-1; no firm D call. Germline lookup yields CDR1 DFQATT and CDR2 SNEGSKA (reference sequence). V was cut by 2 bases and J by 0 bases, with 10 bases left in between. The CDR3 length is 14 residues. The DNA of the CDR3 is TGCAGTGCTAGACTCTGGGGTATGAACACTGAAGCTTTCTTT. Its translation: CSARLWGMNTEAFF.